This T cell receptor beta chain was sequenced for a study of blood T cell repertoires in COVID-19. About the study: Sources were T cells, B-cell-depleted T cells, or PBMCs; the material itself was cDNA or gDNA.

V was shortened by 0 bases and J by 3 bases, with 9 bases between the two germline ends. The CDR3 has 15 amino acids. Germline CDR1 is LGHNA and CDR2 is YSLEER. In the original analysis: Reference gene primer amplification yielded estimated nucleated cell counts. TCRdb's table, derived via immunoSEQ multiplex PCR, lists solely in-frame clones and lacks some. V and J calls plus clone size are reproduced from that table; the DNA served to infer D and trimming. The table has a few hundred thousand clones, 87% seen once. The sample taken for sequencing was peripheral blood. The clonotype was recovered from a woman between 50 and 59 years old who had recovered from COVID-19. The rearrangement links TRBV4-3 to TRBJ1-5; D is uncertain. The CDR3 bases are TGCGCCAGCAGCCAAGATTCCGGGAACAATCAGCCCCAGCATTTT. Translating it yields CASSQDSGNNQPQHF.